The 30 T cell receptor beta chains presented below share a single source sample, sequenced in a study of radiation and T cells in renal cell carcinoma. Described time point: blood 2 weeks post-SBRT. Treatment noted: 15 Gy SBRT to primary tumor, nephrectomy 4 weeks later. Profiled with immunoSEQ multiplex PCR; TCRdb holds only in-frame clones, not every one. The sample lists roughly 130,000 clones; 88% were seen once. The material was blood, obtained from a patient whose treatment included radiotherapy and nephrectomy. Receptors originate from a woman aged 70-85 years with renal cell carcinoma.

The V and J genes are TRBV9 and TRBJ2-7, with 8 bases that match TRBD1. V gave up 3 bases and J gave up 3 bases; unmatched junction bases: 11. The CDR3 is 16 amino acids. Germline values: CDR1 SGDLS, CDR2 YYNGEE. CDR3 DNA: TGTGCCAGCAGCGCGCGCGGACAGGGCCGGGGCTACGAGCAGTACTTC. It is translated as CASSARGQGRGYEQYF.

The rearrangement links TRBV13 to TRBJ1-3; D possibly corresponds to TRBD1 (5 bases). In germline, CDR1 is PRHDT, CDR2 FYEKMQ (reference sequence). The CDR3 is 15 amino acids. The germline V and J ends were trimmed by 5 bases and 1 base, with 12 bases remaining between them. CDR3 in amino acids: CASSEGRGSGNTIYF. The CDR3 bases are TGTGCCAGCAGCGAAGGGAGGGGATCTGGAAACACCATATATTTT.

The CDR3 coding sequence is TGTGCCAGCAGTTTAGGGGGAGATACGCAGTATTTT. This sequence encodes CASSLGGDTQYF. The chain is built from TRBV28 and TRBJ2-3; D is tentatively TRBD1 or TRBD2 (5 bases each). Trimming cost V 2 bases and J 5 bases, with 5 bases left between them. This CDR3 region has 12 residues. Germline lookup yields CDR1 MDHEN and CDR2 SYDVKM. Combining the CDR3 with reference TRBV28 and TRBJ2-3 gives the whole variable domain DVKVTQSSRYLVKRTGEKVFLECVQDMDHENMFWYRQDPGLGLRLIYFSYDVKMKEKGDIPEGYSVSREKKERFSLILESASTNQTSMYLCASSLGGDTQYFGPGTRLTVL.

The chain couples TRBV19 to TRBJ2-7; maybe TRBD2 (6 bases). Trimming removed 5 bases from V and 7 bases from J, with 15 bases in between. Germline V gene lookup returns CDR1 LNHDA and CDR2 SQIVND (reference sequence). The CDR3 sequence is 13 residues long. The DNA for the CDR3 is TGTGCCAGTAGTCGGGAGCCATTTGGGGAGCAGTACTTC. Translating gives CASSREPFGEQYF. Full variable domain (remainder filled in from reference TRBV19 and TRBJ2-7): DGGITQSPKYLFRKEGQNVTLSCEQNLNHDAMYWYRQDPGQGLRLIYYSQIVNDFQKGDIAEGYSVSREKKESFPLTVTSAQKNPTAFYLCASSREPFGEQYFGPGTRLTVT.

The gene calls are TRBV2 and TRBJ2-7, with 9 bases lining up with TRBD1. The junction had 2 bases not matched to a gene; V was cut back by 6 bases and J by 2 bases. The CDR3 is 13 residues long. CDR1 and CDR2 (germline): SNHLY, FYNNEI. The CDR3 sequence is CASRQGAAYEQYF. DNA of the CDR3: TGTGCCAGCAGACAGGGGGCGGCCTACGAGCAGTACTTC. Supplemented by reference TRBV2 and TRBJ2-7, the full variable domain reads EPEVTQTPSHQVTQMGQEVILRCVPISNHLYFYWYRQILGQKVEFLVSFYNNEISEKSEIFDDQFSVERPDGSNFTLKIRSTKLEDSAMYFCASRQGAAYEQYFGPGTRLTVT.

The chain is built from TRBV5-1 and TRBJ2-1; D is ambiguous. Trimming removed 4 bases from V and 0 bases from J, with 8 bases in between. Germline CDR1 is SGHRS and CDR2 is YFSETQ. There are 14 residues in the CDR3. CDR3 amino acids: CASSRASSYNEQFF. In DNA form, the CDR3 reads TGCGCCAGCAGCAGGGCGTCCTCCTACAATGAGCAGTTCTTC. The full variable domain, completed using reference TRBV5-1 and TRBJ2-1, is KAGVTQTPRYLIKTRGQQVTLSCSPISGHRSVSWYQQTPGQGLQFLFEYFSETQRNKGNFPGRFSGRQFSNSRSEMNVSTLELGDSALYLCASSRASSYNEQFFGPGTRLTVL.

The gene calls are TRBV5-1 and TRBJ2-1; D is undetermined. The CDR3 covers 17 residues. Per the germline V gene, CDR1 is SGHRS and CDR2 is YFSETQ. Trimming removed 2 bases from V and 0 bases from J, with 15 bases in between. CDR3 sequence reads: CASSLDGPPSSYNEQFF. Here the CDR3 DNA reads TGCGCCAGCAGCTTAGACGGTCCCCCGAGCTCCTACAATGAGCAGTTCTTC.

The chain links TRBV5-1 to TRBJ2-7; 8 nucleotides agree with TRBD2. Germline-derived CDR1 and CDR2 are SGHRS and YFSETQ. Unmatched junction bases numbered 6, after V lost 4 bases and J lost 3 bases. The CDR3 runs to 14 residues. The CDR3 sequence is CASSPSGGNYEQYF. The CDR3 nucleotides are TGCGCCAGCAGCCCGTCGGGGGGGAACTACGAGCAGTACTTC.

The V call is TRBV6-1, the J call TRBJ2-3; 9 bases map to TRBD2. Trimming removed 6 bases from V and 9 bases from J; junction bases left unmatched: 13. This CDR3 spans 15 amino acids. Germline lookup yields CDR1 MNHNS and CDR2 SASEGT. CDR3 nucleotide sequence: TGTGCCAGCAGCGCGGAAGCGGGGGGAAGGGAGACGCAGTATTTT. Translation gives CASSAEAGGRETQYF.

V gene TRBV29-1 combines with J gene TRBJ2-2; 10 positions agree with TRBD1. The CDR3 is 15 residues long. V dropped 3 bases and J dropped 5; count of bases not matched to a gene: 6. Germline V gene data show CDR1 as SQVTM and CDR2 as ANQGSEA. The CDR3 DNA follows: TGCAGCGTTGATGCCGGGACAGGGGTGACCGGGGAGCTGTTTTTT. Protein: CSVDAGTGVTGELFF.

This chain joins TRBV14 and TRBJ2-4; tentatively, D is TRBD2 (6 bases). V gave up 4 bases and J gave up 0 bases, with 13 bases separating them. The length of the CDR3 is 16 residues. Germline lookup yields CDR1 SGHDN and CDR2 FVKESK. CDR3 sequence: CASSPSGWGAKNIQYF. The CDR3 DNA is TGTGCCAGCAGCCCAAGCGGGTGGGGAGCCAAAAACATTCAGTACTTC.

The chain carries TRBV7-2 and TRBJ1-5; D call uncertain. The V gene lost 5 bases and the J gene lost 1 base, with 12 bases spanning the gap. This CDR3 is built from 15 residues. Germline CDR1 is SGHTA and CDR2 is FQGNSA. The CDR3 region has the DNA TGTGCCAGCAGCAGAGATCCAGGCAGCAATCAGCCCCAGCATTTT. The encoded protein is CASSRDPGSNQPQHF.

This clone was seen just once. The genes are TRBV6-4 and TRBJ2-3, with 7 bases fitting TRBD2. This CDR3 has 15 amino acids. V lost 4 bases to trimming and J lost 2 bases; unmatched junction nucleotides: 6. Germline values: CDR1 MRHNA, CDR2 SNTAGT. In DNA, the CDR3 is TGTGCCAGCAGTGTGCGGGGGATCTACACAGATACGCAGTATTTT. Translating gives CASSVRGIYTDTQYF.

The V gene is TRBV5-8, the J gene TRBJ2-3; D unclear. CDR1 SGHTS and CDR2 YDEGEE come from the germline V gene. The ends were cut back, 2 bases at V and 2 bases at J, with 6 bases in the middle. The CDR3 extends over 13 amino acids. The CDR3 spells CASSFRTTDTQYF. CDR3 nucleotides: TGTGCCAGCAGCTTTAGGACCACAGATACGCAGTATTTT.

CDR3 in DNA: TGCGCCGCAGGAGGGAAAGAGACCCAGTACTTC. Encoded protein: CAAGGKETQYF. The gene calls are TRBV10-1 and TRBJ2-5; TRBD2 is a possible D gene (6 bases). The length of the CDR3 is 11 residues. Looked up from germline, CDR1 is WNHNN and CDR2 is SYGVQD (reference sequence). V dropped 11 bases and J dropped 3 bases, with 10 bases sitting between them.

The J gene is TRBJ1-6, the V gene TRBV5-6; possibly TRBD1 for D (5 bases). With 2 bases removed from V and 0 bases from J, the gap between germline ends came to 12 bases. Germline V lookup: CDR1 SGHDT, CDR2 YYEEEE. The CDR3 covers 17 residues. In nucleotides, the CDR3 is TGTGCCAGCAGCTTAGGCCAGGGCAGCTCCTATAATTCACCCCTCCACTTT. Its protein is CASSLGQGSSYNSPLHF.

This chain connects TRBV7-3 to TRBJ1-2; possibly TRBD1 for D (5 bases). The CDR3 length is 15 residues. CDR1 and CDR2 from the germline V gene are SGHTA and FQGTGA. Trimming pared 0 bases from V and 3 bases from J, leaving 11 bases between. Written as DNA, the CDR3 is TGTGCCAGCAGCTTAACCGGGGCAGGGTACTATGGCTACACCTTC. It codes for CASSLTGAGYYGYTF.

This chain uses TRBV15 with TRBJ1-4; D perhaps matches TRBD1 (5 bases). Trimming removed 3 bases at V and 7 bases at J, with 12 bases between. In germline, CDR1 is LNHNV, CDR2 YYDKDF (reference sequence). The length of the CDR3 is 14 residues. The DNA for the CDR3 is TGTGCCACCAGCAGGGGGGGGGAGACTGAAAAACTGTTTTTT. Amino acid sequence: CATSRGGETEKLFF. The full variable domain, rest sourced from reference TRBV15 and TRBJ1-4, is DAMVIQNPRYQVTQFGKPVTLSCSQTLNHNVMYWYQQKSSQAPKLLFHYYDKDFNNEADTPDNFQSRRPNTSFCFLDIRSPGLGDTAMYLCATSRGGETEKLFFGSGTQLSVL.

This chain uses TRBV19 with TRBJ1-1, with TRBD1 matching over 9 bases. This CDR3 region has 16 residues. Looked up from germline, CDR1 is LNHDA and CDR2 is SQIVND (reference sequence). Trimming at V came to 6 bases and at J to 11 bases, leaving 19 bases not matched to a gene. The CDR3 loop is CASSQRDRVSGTAAFF. CDR3 coding DNA: TGTGCCAGTAGCCAACGGGACAGGGTGTCCGGGACGGCGGCTTTCTTT.

V usage is TRBV7-2 and J usage is TRBJ1-1; weak D call: TRBD1 (6 bases). The CDR3 is 15 residues long. CDR1 and CDR2 from the germline V gene are SGHTA and FQGNSA. The V and J ends lost 2 bases and 1 base respectively, with 11 bases between them. CDR3 amino acids: CASSLLGAANTEAFF. The CDR3 DNA follows: TGTGCCAGCAGCTTACTGGGGGCGGCGAACACTGAAGCTTTCTTT.

V is TRBV18 and J is TRBJ2-3, with D uncertain. The V gene lost 4 bases and the J gene lost 2 bases, with 4 bases spanning the gap. This CDR3 is built from 12 residues. Germline loops: CDR1 KGHSH, CDR2 LQKENI. This chain's CDR3 is CASSLLTDTQYF. The CDR3, as DNA: TGTGCCAGCTCACTCCTCACAGATACGCAGTATTTT. Supplemented by reference TRBV18 and TRBJ2-3, the full variable domain reads NAGVMQNPRHLVRRRGQEARLRCSPMKGHSHVYWYRQLPEEGLKFMVYLQKENIIDESGMPKERFSAEFPKEGPSILRIQQVVRGDSAAYFCASSLLTDTQYFGPGTRLTVL.

The chain has TRBV30 and TRBJ2-5; D may be TRBD1 (6 bases). Germline V CDR1 and CDR2: GTSNPN, SVGIG (reference sequence). CDR3 length: 15 residues. The V and J ends lost 1 base and 4 bases respectively, with 16 bases between them. The CDR3 region has the DNA TGTGCCTGGAGTGCCAGAGCGATCAGGGGAGAGACCCAGTACTTC. It translates to CAWSARAIRGETQYF.

The chain combines TRBV6-5 with TRBJ1-2; no clear D gene. The CDR3 runs 15 residues. From germline, CDR1 is MNHEY and CDR2 SVGAGI. With 2 bases removed from V and 0 bases from J, the gap between germline ends came to 10 bases. The chain's CDR3 is CASSYGTEANYGYTF. CDR3 sequence (DNA): TGTGCCAGCAGTTACGGTACGGAAGCTAACTATGGCTACACCTTC.

The genes are TRBV7-2 and TRBJ2-1, with 11 bases aligning to TRBD1. CDR3 length: 16 amino acids. The J segment lost 7 bases and the V segment lost 0 bases, leaving 5 bases of the junction unmatched. Germline V gives CDR1 SGHTA, CDR2 FQGNSA. DNA of the CDR3: TGTGCCAGCAGCTTAGCTCCGGGACAGGGGGATAATGAGCAGTTCTTC. It codes for CASSLAPGQGDNEQFF.

J is TRBJ1-1 and V is TRBV29-1, with TRBD1 identical over 10 bases. Looked up from germline, CDR1 is SQVTM and CDR2 is ANQGSEA. CDR3 length: 13 amino acids. The trim removed 5 bases at V and 6 bases at J, leaving 6 bases unmatched. The CDR3 loop is CSVPGQGEAEAFF. CDR3 sequence (DNA): TGCAGCGTTCCCGGACAGGGGGAGGCTGAAGCTTTCTTT.

The genes are TRBV10-3 and TRBJ2-1; 7 bases are a match to TRBD2. Germline V CDR1 and CDR2: ENHRY, SYGVKD. V was clipped by 3 bases and J by 2 bases; unmatched bases: 4. The CDR3 is 15 residues long. The CDR3 loop reads CAISDGGDAYNEQFF. The CDR3 DNA is TGTGCCATCAGTGATGGGGGGGACGCCTACAATGAGCAGTTCTTC.

V gene TRBV7-2 combines with J gene TRBJ2-4; 7 nucleotides line up with TRBD1. CDR3 length equals 16 residues. CDR1 is SGHTA and CDR2 is FQGNSA in the germline V gene. J lost 0 bases, V lost 4 bases, and 6 bases had no gene match. CDR3 in DNA: TGTGCCAGCAGCTCCCGGGACAGCTTAGCCAAAAACATTCAGTACTTC. Residues: CASSSRDSLAKNIQYF.

The chain is built from TRBV7-2 and TRBJ1-4; D might be TRBD1 (6 bases). Germline assignment: CDR1 SGHTA and CDR2 FQGNSA. The CDR3 runs to 16 residues. The V end was cut by 5 bases, the J end by 4 bases, with 17 bases between. DNA of the CDR3: TGTGCCAGCAGCCCGGACAGAAGAGGGGGTAATGAAAAACTGTTTTTT. Amino acid sequence: CASSPDRRGGNEKLFF.

As DNA, the CDR3 is TGCGCCAGCAGCCTGGACCTAAGACCCACCCCCACAGATACGCAGTATTTT. This encodes CASSLDLRPTPTDTQYF. This chain joins TRBV5-1 and TRBJ2-3, with D unresolved. V was shortened by 4 bases and J by 2 bases, with 20 bases between the two germline ends. This CDR3 is built from 17 residues. The germline V gene has CDR1 SGHRS and CDR2 YFSETQ.

V is TRBV6-6 and J is TRBJ2-4, with D perhaps matching TRBD1 or TRBD2 (6 bases each). This CDR3 spans 16 amino acids. V dropped 2 bases and J dropped 1 base, with 12 bases sitting between them. Germline V gene data show CDR1 as MNHNY and CDR2 as SVGAGI (reference sequence). The CDR3 loop is CASSYPPGAAKNIQYF. The CDR3 region has the DNA TGTGCCAGCAGTTACCCGCCGGGGGCGGCCAAAAACATTCAGTACTTC.